This TCR beta chain came from a study of T cells in localized non-small cell lung cancer. V lost 0 bases and J 6 bases, leaving 15 bases between the germline ends. The CDR3 spans 16 residues. The germline gives CDR1 LNHDA, CDR2 SQIVND (reference sequence). Profiling relied on immunoSEQ multiplex PCR, and the TCRdb table lists in-frame clones only, not all of them. In the table there are fewer than 35,000 clones, under 90% of which are singletons. The chain is built from TRBV19 and TRBJ1-5; TRBD1 is a possible D gene (5 bases). The receptor's source is a man aged 35 to 70 with stage I lung adenocarcinoma. Sequencing used peripheral blood, obtained before any cancer treatment. The CDR3 DNA reads TGTGCCAGTAGTATAGATATAAGAGGGGCAGGTCAGCCCCAGCATTTT. This translates into CASSIDIRGAGQPQHF.